Listed here are 32 T cell receptor beta chains from one sample, sequenced in a study of shared clonotypes between healthy human individuals. Profiling relied on immunoSEQ multiplex PCR, and the TCRdb table lists in-frame clones only, not all of them. The table records about 2 million clones, 95% of them present only once. The sequencing sample was made of naive CD4+ T cells sorted from blood. Indicated subset: CD45RA+ positively selected. The receptors shown here come from a man aged 18 to 35 in good health.

This clone has a handful of counts. This same CDR3 is encoded by further DNA sequences in the sample. The chain couples TRBV7-2 to TRBJ2-7; 8 nucleotides agree with TRBD2. With 5 bases clipped from V and 3 bases from J, the junction kept 3 bases outside the gene matches. CDR3 length equals 13 residues. CDR1 and CDR2 from the germline V gene are SGHTA and FQGNSA. The CDR3 nucleotides read TGTGCCAGCAGCCCCCGGGGGGGCTACGAGCAGTACTTC. It codes for CASSPRGGYEQYF.

The chain employs TRBV6-6 and TRBJ1-5, with TRBD1 matching 8 bases. The germline V gene encodes CDR1 MNHNY and CDR2 SVGAGI (reference sequence). The length of the CDR3 is 16 residues. V shed 6 bases, J shed 2 bases, and the junction held 9 bases outside the gene matches. The CDR3 is CASRDSPDRGNQPQHF. Written as DNA, the CDR3 is TGTGCCAGCAGGGACTCTCCGGACAGGGGCAATCAGCCCCAGCATTTT.

This rearrangement joins TRBV11-2 to TRBJ1-2; a possible D gene is TRBD1 (6 bases). Germline CDR1 and CDR2: SGHAT and FQNNGV. The CDR3 extends over 15 amino acids. The V and J ends lost 3 bases and 4 bases respectively, with 15 bases between them. CDR3 amino acids: CASSFSRGEGYGYTF. In DNA, the CDR3 is TGTGCCAGCAGCTTTTCCAGGGGCGAGGGCTATGGCTACACCTTC.

The chain combines TRBV7-2 with TRBJ2-7; a weak D match, TRBD1 (5 bases). Trimming removed 11 bases from V and 5 bases from J, with 13 bases in between. Germline loops: CDR1 SGHTA, CDR2 FQGNSA. This CDR3 comprises 11 residues. The CDR3 region is CAFRWGHEQYF. The CDR3 nucleotides are TGTGCCTTTAGGTGGGGCCACGAGCAGTACTTC.

This sequence joins TRBV19 and TRBJ2-2; D remains unclear. The CDR3 extends over 12 amino acids. CDR1 LNHDA and CDR2 SQIVND come from the germline V gene (reference sequence). Between the trimmed V and J ends, which lost 7 bases and 13 bases, there was a span of 16 bases. The CDR3 nucleotides read TGTGCCAGTACCCCGGGTGTGCCCGCGCTGTTTTTT. It is translated as CASTPGVPALFF.

The chain combines TRBV19 with TRBJ2-6; D gene unclear. V gave up 5 bases and J gave up 2 bases, with 10 bases separating them. There are 15 residues in the CDR3. The germline CDR1 and CDR2 sequences are LNHDA and SQIVND (reference sequence). The CDR3 loop is CASSPALPGANVLTF. CDR3 in DNA: TGTGCCAGTAGTCCGGCCTTACCTGGGGCCAACGTCCTGACTTTC.

This sequence joins TRBV9 and TRBJ1-5; no definite D call. Between the trimmed V and J ends, which lost 3 bases and 0 bases, there was a span of 7 bases. Per the germline V gene, CDR1 is SGDLS and CDR2 is YYNGEE. The CDR3 is 14 residues long. The CDR3: CASSASGSNQPQHF. The CDR3 DNA reads as TGTGCCAGCAGCGCCTCAGGTAGCAATCAGCCCCAGCATTTT.

In regard to this clone: Other DNA sequences within the sample encode an identical CDR3. This chain links TRBV2 with TRBJ1-1; TRBD1 is a possible D gene (6 bases). Trimming removed 3 bases at V and 1 base at J, with 6 bases between. CDR3 length: 13 residues. The germline gives CDR1 SNHLY, CDR2 FYNNEI. The CDR3 spells CASSEDRNTEAFF. CDR3 bases: TGTGCCAGCAGTGAGGACAGGAACACTGAAGCTTTCTTT.

As concerns this clone: One end of the junction varies from germline; a read error may be responsible. This chain connects TRBV6-1 to TRBJ1-6; D perhaps matches TRBD1 (6 bases). Germline CDR1 and CDR2: MNHNS and SASEGT. The CDR3 is made up of 13 amino acids. The CDR3 here is CASKGGSNPPLHF. The CDR3 DNA follows: TGTGCCAGCAAGGGGGGAAGTAATCCACCCCTCCACTTT.

The chain links TRBV25-1 to TRBJ1-1; D is possibly TRBD1 (5 bases). Germline loops: CDR1 MGHDK, CDR2 SYGVNS. Deletions cut 6 bases from V and 0 bases from J, with 8 bases between. The CDR3 contains 13 residues. CDR3 in amino acids: CASRKGVNTEAFF. DNA of the CDR3: TGTGCCAGCAGAAAAGGGGTGAACACTGAAGCTTTCTTT.

The chain uses TRBV19 and TRBJ1-1; tentatively, D is TRBD1 (5 bases). The V and J ends lost 4 bases and 2 bases respectively, with 8 bases between them. Per germline, CDR1 LNHDA and CDR2 SQIVND (reference sequence). The CDR3 loop spans 13 amino acids. The chain's CDR3 is CASSNRLNTEAFF. The CDR3 DNA follows: TGTGCCAGTAGTAACAGGCTAAACACTGAAGCTTTCTTT.

The V call is TRBV9, the J call TRBJ2-7; D remains unclear. Trimming took 0 bases from V and 3 from J, leaving 10 bases between them. The CDR3 runs to 14 residues. Per the germline V gene, CDR1 is SGDLS and CDR2 is YYNGEE. The CDR3 is CASSVGDNLYEQYF. In DNA, the CDR3 is TGTGCCAGCAGCGTAGGTGACAACCTCTACGAGCAGTACTTC.

The J gene is TRBJ2-5, the V gene TRBV6-1; 9 positions match TRBD2. Trimming took 4 bases from V and 9 from J; bases not matched to a gene: 9. Germline CDR1 MNHNS, CDR2 SASEGT. The CDR3 is 14 residues long. CDR3 DNA sequence: TGTGCCAGCAGTGTAGGCGGGGGGGCTACGGCCCAGTACTTC. Translation gives CASSVGGGATAQYF.

V is TRBV5-6 and J is TRBJ2-3; 9 bases fit TRBD1. The J segment lost 2 bases and the V segment lost 0 bases, leaving 4 bases of the junction unmatched. Germline V gives CDR1 SGHDT, CDR2 YYEEEE. The length of the CDR3 is 16 residues. The CDR3 DNA is TGTGCCAGCAGCTTGGCCCGGGACAGGGTCACAGATACGCAGTATTTT. Protein: CASSLARDRVTDTQYF.

V is TRBV9 and J is TRBJ2-4; no reliable D call. This CDR3 has 14 residues. The ends were cut back, 4 bases at V and 4 bases at J, with 12 bases in the middle. CDR1 is SGDLS, CDR2 YYNGEE, per germline. This CDR3 is CASSPGRSKNIQYF. Written as DNA, the CDR3 is TGTGCCAGCAGCCCGGGCAGGTCAAAAAACATTCAGTACTTC. The variable domain in full, with the rest retrieved from reference TRBV9 and TRBJ2-4, is DSGVTQTPKHLITATGQRVTLRCSPRSGDLSVYWYQQSLDQGLQFLIQYYNGEERAKGNILERFSAQQFPDLHSELNLSSLELGDSALYFCASSPGRSKNIQYFGAGTRLSVL.

Notes on this clone: Other nucleotide sequences from this sample produce the same CDR3. The chain carries TRBV10-1 and TRBJ2-3; TRBD2 aligns across 14 bases. Per the germline V gene, CDR1 is WNHNN and CDR2 is SYGVQD (reference sequence). The V gene end was trimmed by 6 bases and the J gene end by 3 bases; junction bases not matched to a gene: 2. This CDR3 contains 15 residues. The CDR3 loop reads CASSRLAGGTDTQYF. The CDR3 DNA reads TGCGCCAGCAGCAGACTAGCGGGAGGGACAGATACGCAGTATTTT.

This chain links TRBV7-9 with TRBJ1-2; D perhaps matches TRBD1 (6 bases). Germline loops: CDR1 SEHNR, CDR2 FQNEAQ (reference sequence). The ends were cut back, 4 bases at V and 10 bases at J, with 13 bases in the middle. The CDR3 runs to 12 residues. The CDR3 DNA sequence: TGTGCCAGCAGCTCCCAAGGGGGTGCCTACACCTTC. This codes for CASSSQGGAYTF. Supplemented by reference TRBV7-9 and TRBJ1-2, the full variable domain reads DTGVSQNPRHKITKRGQNVTFRCDPISEHNRLYWYRQTLGQGPEFLTYFQNEAQLEKSRLLSDRFSAERPKGSFSTLEIQRTEQGDSAMYLCASSSQGGAYTFGSGTRLTVV.

The V call is TRBV10-3, the J call TRBJ2-7, with D possibly being TRBD1 (6 bases). Trimming shortened V by 6 bases and J by 0 bases, and 12 bases separated the two germline ends. Germline CDR1 is ENHRY and CDR2 is SYGVKD. This CDR3 region has 14 residues. CDR3 nucleotides: TGTGCCATCAGCCTAGGGGGAAGCTCCTACGAGCAGTACTTC. Translated, it gives CAISLGGSSYEQYF.

With respect to this clone: The sample holds other DNA sequences that translate to the same CDR3. The chain carries TRBV18 and TRBJ2-3; D gene uncertain. This CDR3 spans 13 amino acids. V was shortened by 5 bases and J by 0 bases, with 6 bases between the two germline ends. Looked up from germline, CDR1 is KGHSH and CDR2 is LQKENI. CDR3 coding DNA: TGTGCCAGCTCATCAGAAAGCACAGATACGCAGTATTTT. Its protein is CASSSESTDTQYF.

The genes are TRBV5-1 and TRBJ2-7; 11 bases agree with TRBD1. V lost 3 bases, J lost 2 bases, and 16 bases stayed unmatched. This CDR3 is built from 19 residues. Per the germline V gene, CDR1 is SGHRS and CDR2 is YFSETQ. This CDR3 is CASSYSPGQGVTRAYEQYF. In DNA, the CDR3 is TGCGCCAGCAGCTACTCCCCGGGACAGGGGGTCACAAGAGCCTACGAGCAGTACTTC.

This chain connects TRBV5-4 to TRBJ2-6; D may be TRBD2 (6 bases). This CDR3 region has 14 residues. Germline CDR1 and CDR2: SGHNT and YYREEE (reference sequence). V lost 5 bases and J 0 bases, leaving 6 bases between the germline ends. CDR3 in amino acids: CASRTSSGANVLTF. CDR3 coding DNA: TGTGCCAGCAGGACTAGCTCTGGGGCCAACGTCCTGACTTTC.

The chain has TRBV4-1 and TRBJ1-5; a possible D gene is TRBD1 (6 bases). Trimming took off 5 bases at V and 0 bases at J, with 17 bases between the two ends. This CDR3 has 17 residues. Germline V gives CDR1 MGHRA, CDR2 YSYEKL. CDR3 in amino acids: CASSAKAGAVSNQPQHF. The CDR3 DNA sequence: TGCGCCAGCAGCGCGAAAGCAGGGGCAGTTAGCAATCAGCCCCAGCATTTT.

This clone was observed a single time. The chain links TRBV7-2 to TRBJ1-2, with D unclear. The CDR3 length is 14 residues. V lost 5 bases and J 8 bases, leaving 18 bases between the germline ends. Germline V gives CDR1 SGHTA, CDR2 FQGNSA. The CDR3 nucleotides read TGTGCCAGCAGCCTTCCCGGTTCTTGGGAGGGCTACACCTTC. Translated: CASSLPGSWEGYTF.

This sequence joins TRBV4-1 and TRBJ2-7; 8 bases are shared with TRBD1. The CDR3 is 14 amino acids. Germline CDR1 is MGHRA and CDR2 is YSYEKL. Trimming took 3 bases from V and 4 from J; bases not matched to a gene: 5. CDR3 DNA: TGCGCCAGCAGCCAGGGACAGGAGATTTACGAGCAGTACTTC. Amino acids: CASSQGQEIYEQYF.

The chain carries TRBV2 and TRBJ2-1, with D tentatively TRBD2 (5 bases). V was shortened by 3 bases and J by 5 bases, with 14 bases between the two germline ends. Germline V lookup: CDR1 SNHLY, CDR2 FYNNEI. This CDR3 comprises 15 residues. The DNA for the CDR3 is TGTGCCAGCAGTGACACCAGACCTAGCAACAATGAGCAGTTCTTC. Translation gives CASSDTRPSNNEQFF.

This sequence joins TRBV7-3 and TRBJ2-2; no clear D gene. In germline, CDR1 is SGHTA, CDR2 FQGTGA. This CDR3 contains 13 residues. V was cut by 2 bases and J by 5 bases, with 6 bases left in between. The CDR3: CASSLFVTGELFF. The CDR3 region has the DNA TGTGCCAGCAGCTTATTCGTGACCGGGGAGCTGTTTTTT.

This chain uses TRBV7-9 with TRBJ2-3, with D maybe TRBD1 (5 bases). The CDR3 runs 14 residues. CDR1 is SEHNR and CDR2 is FQNEAQ in the germline V gene (reference sequence). The V end lost 10 bases, the J end lost 1 base, and 15 bases lay between the germline ends. The CDR3 sequence is CATIPGWGTDTQYF. The CDR3 DNA sequence: TGTGCCACCATCCCAGGGTGGGGCACAGATACGCAGTATTTT.

The chain recombines TRBV9 with TRBJ2-1; D is tentatively TRBD1 or TRBD2 (5 bases each). In germline, CDR1 is SGDLS, CDR2 YYNGEE. This CDR3 comprises 14 residues. The germline V and J ends were trimmed by 4 bases and 5 bases, with 13 bases remaining between them. CDR3 nucleotide sequence: TGTGCCAGCAGCCCCGGGACGGAACACAATGAGCAGTTCTTC. Its protein product is CASSPGTEHNEQFF.

This clone was recorded once. The chain recombines TRBV7-2 with TRBJ1-5, with D tentatively TRBD1 (5 bases). V gave up 1 base and J gave up 4 bases, with 11 bases separating them. Per germline, CDR1 SGHTA and CDR2 FQGNSA. This CDR3 is built from 15 residues. The CDR3 bases are TGTGCCAGCAGCTTAGGTGTCAGGGCTAATCAGCCCCAGCATTTT. The encoded protein is CASSLGVRANQPQHF.

The chain is built from TRBV6-6 and TRBJ1-1, with 9 bases lining up with TRBD1. The germline CDR1 and CDR2 sequences are MNHNY and SVGAGI (reference sequence). The V segment lost 6 bases and the J segment 6 bases; nucleotides outside the gene matches: 8. The CDR3 is 14 amino acids. CDR3 sequence: CASSPPRDRAEAFF. CDR3 in DNA: TGTGCCAGCAGCCCTCCAAGGGACAGGGCTGAAGCTTTCTTT.

V and J are TRBV30 and TRBJ2-5; TRBD2 matches 7 bases. CDR1 is GTSNPN, CDR2 SVGIG, per germline (reference sequence). J lost 7 bases, V lost 5 bases, and 7 bases had no gene match. This CDR3 spans 12 amino acids. Here the CDR3 reads CAWGLGPVTQYF. The DNA of the CDR3 is TGTGCCTGGGGACTAGGGCCCGTGACCCAGTACTTC.

The chain uses TRBV5-4 and TRBJ2-7, with 15 positions matching TRBD2. V lost 4 bases to trimming and J lost 3 bases; unmatched junction nucleotides: 2. The CDR3 has 15 residues. Germline V gene lookup returns CDR1 SGHNT and CDR2 YYREEE (reference sequence). The CDR3 spells CASSKGLAGGYEQYF. The CDR3 coding sequence is TGTGCCAGCAGCAAGGGACTAGCGGGGGGCTACGAGCAGTACTTC.